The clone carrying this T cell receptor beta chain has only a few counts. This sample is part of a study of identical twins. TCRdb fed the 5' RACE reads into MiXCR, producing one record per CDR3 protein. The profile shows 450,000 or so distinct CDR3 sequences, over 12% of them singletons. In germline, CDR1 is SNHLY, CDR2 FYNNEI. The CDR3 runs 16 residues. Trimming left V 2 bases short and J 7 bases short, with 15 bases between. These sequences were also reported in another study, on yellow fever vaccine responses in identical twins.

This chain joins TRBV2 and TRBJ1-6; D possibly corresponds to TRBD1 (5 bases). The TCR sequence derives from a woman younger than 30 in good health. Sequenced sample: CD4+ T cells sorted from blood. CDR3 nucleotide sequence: TGTGCCAGCAGTGAAAGGGGACGTCAGGAAAATTCACCCCTCCACTTT. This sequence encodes CASSERGRQENSPLHF.